In its sample, the clone carrying this T cell receptor beta chain was seen once. This specimen belongs to a study of blood T cell repertoires in COVID-19. Background on the study: From T cells, B-cell-depleted T cells, or PBMCs came the material, which was cDNA or gDNA.

CDR3 size: 18 residues. V lost 5 bases to trimming and J lost 2 bases; unmatched junction nucleotides: 15. Germline-derived CDR1 and CDR2 are SGHVS and FQNEAQ. Only in-frame clones appear in the TCRdb table, and some are missing; sequencing was by immunoSEQ multiplex PCR. This sample carries around 470,000 clones, about 91% of them seen once, and the ten largest clones take around 0.9%. Sequenced input: peripheral blood. The V gene is TRBV7-8, the J gene TRBJ2-7, with TRBD1 matching over 10 bases. This receptor was taken from a man in his late teens or twenties with COVID-19, enrolled during active disease. DNA of the CDR3: TGTGCCAGCAGCCACCGGGACAGGGGCGTAACGGGCGCCTACGAGCAGTACTTC. It encodes CASSHRDRGVTGAYEQYF. The full variable domain, its missing parts supplied by reference TRBV7-8 and TRBJ2-7, is GAGVSQSPRYKVAKRGQDVALRCDPISGHVSLFWYQQALGQGPEFLTYFQNEAQLDKSGLPSDRFFAERPEGSVSTLKIQRTQQEDSAVYLCASSHRDRGVTGAYEQYFGPGTRLTVT.